The 27 T cell receptor beta chains below were found in one sample sequenced in a study of vaccination and CD4 T cells after COVID-19. These receptors' targets are unknown. The sample's treatment: roughly ten-day PBMC culture with coronavirus spike peptide pools or control peptides (ViraFEST assay). With the Oncomine TCR Beta short-read assay, DNA from cultured CD4+ T cells was sequenced. MiXCR, applied by TCRdb to the PCR reads, yields one record per CDR3 protein. The sample shows 10,000 to 12,000 distinct CDR3 sequences, around 59% of them seen only once. The specimen sequenced was CD4+ T cells from blood, cultured in vitro. These receptors were collected from a human donor who had recovered from COVID-19.

This clonotype appeared a few times. The genes are TRBV7-2 and TRBJ2-1, with 15 bases that match TRBD2. There are 17 residues in the CDR3. With 5 bases clipped from V and 0 bases from J, the junction kept 2 bases outside the gene matches. Germline CDR1 reads SGHTA; CDR2 reads FQGNSA. This chain's CDR3 is CASSRTSGRGSYNEQFF. Written as DNA, the CDR3 is TGTGCCAGCAGCCGGACTAGCGGGAGGGGCTCCTACAATGAGCAGTTCTTC. Using reference TRBV7-2 and TRBJ2-1 for the parts outside the CDR3, the full variable domain is GAGVSQSPSNKVTEKGKDVELRCDPISGHTALYWYRQSLGQGLEFLIYFQGNSAPDKSGLPSDRFSAERTGGSVSTLTIQRTQQEDSAVYLCASSRTSGRGSYNEQFFGPGTRLTVL.

In its sample, this clonotype ranks as medium-sized. V usage is TRBV20-1 and J usage is TRBJ1-6; 7 bases map to TRBD1. The germline V gene has CDR1 DFQATT and CDR2 SNEGSKA (reference sequence). This CDR3 has 15 amino acids. V shed 7 bases and J 6 bases; nucleotides not matched to a gene: 12. CDR3 sequence reads: CSGKEGTAFNSPLHF. The CDR3 DNA reads TGCAGTGGCAAAGAGGGGACAGCTTTTAATTCACCCCTCCACTTT.

V usage is TRBV20-1 and J usage is TRBJ1-6; D unclear. CDR1 and CDR2 from the germline V gene are DFQATT and SNEGSKA (reference sequence). The CDR3 consists of 14 residues. Trimming took off 3 bases at V and 3 bases at J, with 9 bases between the two ends. The CDR3 loop reads CSARLGFYNSPLHF. Here the CDR3 DNA reads TGCAGTGCTAGGCTGGGGTTCTATAATTCACCCCTCCACTTT.

This clonotype was seen a few times. This chain uses TRBV7-2 with TRBJ1-2; D perhaps matches TRBD1 (6 bases). Trimming pared 6 bases from V and 2 bases from J, leaving 10 bases between. Per germline, CDR1 SGHTA and CDR2 FQGNSA. The CDR3 totals 13 residues. For the CDR3, the DNA is TGTGCCAGCAGTCCTGACAGGAACTATGGCTACACCTTC. This codes for CASSPDRNYGYTF.

The J gene is TRBJ1-5, the V gene TRBV18; D call uncertain. There are 14 residues in the CDR3. Trimming took 6 bases from V and 0 from J, leaving 9 bases between them. Germline CDR1 and CDR2: KGHSH and LQKENI. CDR3 nucleotide sequence: TGTGCCAGCTCGCCCGACATTAGCAATCAGCCCCAGCATTTT. Amino acid sequence: CASSPDISNQPQHF. Looking up the rest from reference TRBV18 and TRBJ1-5 gives the full variable domain: NAGVMQNPRHLVRRRGQEARLRCSPMKGHSHVYWYRQLPEEGLKFMVYLQKENIIDESGMPKERFSAEFPKEGPSILRIQQVVRGDSAAYFCASSPDISNQPQHFGDGTRLSIL.

The CDR3 region is CASSLGRGGTEAFF. Written as DNA, the CDR3 is TGTGCCAGCAGCTTGGGCAGGGGAGGCACTGAAGCTTTCTTT. This sequence joins TRBV7-8 and TRBJ1-1; D possibly corresponds to TRBD1 (6 bases). The CDR3 has 14 amino acids. Germline assignment: CDR1 SGHVS and CDR2 FQNEAQ. Trimming left V 3 bases short and J 4 bases short, with 12 bases between.

This chain links TRBV19 with TRBJ2-1, with 12 bases that match TRBD1. The germline V gene encodes CDR1 LNHDA and CDR2 SQIVND (reference sequence). Trimming removed 4 bases from V and 7 bases from J; junction bases left unmatched: 5. This CDR3 contains 15 residues. In nucleotides, the CDR3 is TGTGCCAGTAGTACCCGGGACAGGGGGCGGAATGAGCAGTTCTTC. Translating gives CASSTRDRGRNEQFF.

This clonotype showed up just a few times. The V gene is TRBV19, the J gene TRBJ1-1; weak D call: TRBD1 (5 bases). Trimming pared 4 bases from V and 8 bases from J, leaving 17 bases between. The CDR3 consists of 14 residues. Per the germline V gene, CDR1 is LNHDA and CDR2 is SQIVND (reference sequence). The CDR3 coding sequence is TGTGCCAGTAGTACCCGGGTTGGACATTCCGAAGCTTTCTTT. Amino acids: CASSTRVGHSEAFF.

The CDR3 nucleotides read TGTGCCAGCCGACTTACGAACACCGGGGAGCTGTTTTTT. This translates into CASRLTNTGELFF. The chain joins TRBV6-1 to TRBJ2-2; D call uncertain. Germline loops: CDR1 MNHNS, CDR2 SASEGT. This CDR3 is built from 13 residues. The V end was cut by 8 bases, the J end by 0 bases, with 7 bases between.

The chain recombines TRBV7-6 with TRBJ1-1, with no clear D. Germline CDR1 reads SGHVS; CDR2 reads FNYEAQ. Deletions cut 0 bases from V and 0 bases from J, with 2 bases between. The CDR3 spans 13 residues. The DNA for the CDR3 is TGTGCCAGCAGCTTAGCACTGAACACTGAAGCTTTCTTT. It yields the protein CASSLALNTEAFF.

This clonotype came up a few times. This rearrangement joins TRBV19 to TRBJ1-2, with a possible D match to TRBD1 (5 bases). Germline CDR1 LNHDA, CDR2 SQIVND (reference sequence). This CDR3 region has 11 residues. Trimming removed 8 bases from V and 6 bases from J, with 10 bases in between. CDR3 sequence reads: CASRGTDGYTF. The DNA of the CDR3 is TGTGCCAGTCGCGGGACGGATGGCTACACCTTC.

This clonotype was recorded a few times. This chain uses TRBV7-6 with TRBJ2-3, with 9 nucleotides matching TRBD2. Germline CDR1 and CDR2: SGHVS and FNYEAQ. The CDR3 loop spans 14 amino acids. J lost 3 bases, V lost 7 bases, and 5 bases had no gene match. CDR3 sequence reads: CASIRLAGTDTQYF. DNA of the CDR3: TGTGCCAGCATCCGGCTAGCGGGGACAGATACGCAGTATTTT.

The chain links TRBV6-2 or TRBV6-3 to TRBJ2-3, with 9 bases identical to TRBD2. V shed 2 bases and J 4 bases; nucleotides not matched to a gene: 4. This CDR3 is 15 amino acids long. The V gene's germline CDR1 is MNHEY and CDR2 SVGEGT. The CDR3 here is CASSYPREGADTQYF. DNA of the CDR3: TGTGCCAGCAGTTACCCGCGGGAGGGAGCAGATACGCAGTATTTT.

The chain recombines TRBV7-9 with TRBJ2-5; tentatively, D is TRBD2 (6 bases). CDR3 length: 18 amino acids. Trimming pared 5 bases from V and 5 bases from J, leaving 27 bases between. Per the germline V gene, CDR1 is SEHNR and CDR2 is FQNEAQ (reference sequence). CDR3 loop: CASSESIGTARGLETQYF. CDR3 bases: TGTGCCAGCAGCGAAAGCATTGGGACGGCCCGGGGACTCGAGACCCAGTACTTC.

This clonotype came up a few times. V usage is TRBV20-1 and J usage is TRBJ2-5, with unresolved D. V was pared by 6 bases and J by 4 bases, with 18 bases between. The V gene's germline CDR1 is DFQATT and CDR2 SNEGSKA (reference sequence). This CDR3 region has 14 residues. DNA of the CDR3: TGCAGTGCCCGAGCCGACCGGCCCGGAGAGACCCAGTACTTC. Translating gives CSARADRPGETQYF.

V usage is TRBV7-6 and J usage is TRBJ2-5, with 9 bases identical to TRBD2. The junction had 2 bases not matched to a gene; V was cut back by 4 bases and J by 2 bases. The germline V gene encodes CDR1 SGHVS and CDR2 FNYEAQ. The CDR3 is 14 residues long. CDR3 bases: TGTGCCAGCAGCTGGACTAGCGTGCAAGAGACCCAGTACTTC. Translating gives CASSWTSVQETQYF.

The chain carries TRBV6-5 and TRBJ2-2, with 9 bases lining up with TRBD2. Trimming at V came to 2 bases and at J to 4 bases, leaving 8 bases not matched to a gene. Germline CDR1 reads MNHEY; CDR2 reads SVGAGI. The CDR3 is made up of 17 amino acids. CDR3: CASSYALTSGRTGELFF. CDR3 DNA sequence: TGTGCCAGCAGTTACGCCCTAACTAGCGGGCGCACCGGGGAGCTGTTTTTT.

This CDR3 is CATRGPTQLGTSEVQEQETQYF. DNA of the CDR3: TGTGCCACCAGGGGCCCTACACAGCTAGGGACTAGCGAAGTACAGGAACAAGAGACCCAGTACTTC. The gene calls are TRBV2 and TRBJ2-5, with 10 bases matching TRBD2. This CDR3 is 22 amino acids long. The V and J ends lost 10 bases and 2 bases, in that order; junction bases with no gene match: 31. Germline CDR1 is SNHLY and CDR2 is FYNNEI.

This chain uses TRBV5-4 with TRBJ2-3; no clear D. V was shortened by 6 bases and J by 2 bases, with 16 bases between the two germline ends. Germline CDR1 is SGHNT and CDR2 is YYREEE (reference sequence). The CDR3 is 15 residues long. As DNA, the CDR3 is TGTGCCAGCAAGTCGGACCGAGGATACACAGATACGCAGTATTTT. This translates into CASKSDRGYTDTQYF.

This clonotype was observed a single time. V is TRBV7-2 and J is TRBJ2-2, with 9 bases aligning to TRBD2. The CDR3 has 16 amino acids. Germline loops: CDR1 SGHTA, CDR2 FQGNSA. Trimming cost V 4 bases and J 1 base; bases outside gene matches: 4. As DNA, the CDR3 is TGTGCCAGCAGCTCGATAGCGGGGGTGAACACCGGGGAGCTGTTTTTT. It translates to CASSSIAGVNTGELFF.

The rearrangement links TRBV5-4 to TRBJ2-1; 8 positions agree with TRBD2. This CDR3 comprises 18 residues. V gave up 4 bases and J gave up 4 bases; unmatched junction bases: 16. Per the germline V gene, CDR1 is SGHNT and CDR2 is YYREEE (reference sequence). The chain's CDR3 is CASSRPSSSGRGYNEQFF. The CDR3 DNA reads as TGTGCCAGCAGCCGACCGAGTTCGAGCGGGAGAGGTTACAATGAGCAGTTCTTC.

The chain is built from TRBV7-3 and TRBJ2-3; 10 positions match TRBD2. Germline CDR1 reads SGHTA; CDR2 reads FQGTGA. CDR3 length equals 17 residues. The junction had 8 bases not matched to a gene; V was cut back by 1 base and J by 4 bases. The CDR3 region is CASSLKPSGSGADTQYF. In nucleotides, the CDR3 is TGTGCCAGCAGCTTAAAACCTAGCGGGAGTGGCGCAGATACGCAGTATTTT.

This clonotype was seen only a few times. Written as DNA, the CDR3 is TGCAGTGCCTCCCGGACAGGGCGGGATCAGCCCCAGCATTTT. This codes for CSASRTGRDQPQHF. The V call is TRBV20-1, the J call TRBJ1-5; TRBD1 aligns across 8 bases. Germline CDR1 and CDR2: DFQATT and SNEGSKA (reference sequence). V gave up 6 bases and J gave up 5 bases; unmatched junction bases: 9. The CDR3 covers 14 residues.

The chain uses TRBV20-1 and TRBJ2-1; 10 nucleotides agree with TRBD2. V was pared by 5 bases and J by 3 bases, with 13 bases of the junction left unmatched. The CDR3 spans 17 residues. The germline V gene has CDR1 DFQATT and CDR2 SNEGSKA (reference sequence). CDR3 region: CSAQIRGGTSDYNEQFF. The CDR3 region has the DNA TGCAGTGCTCAGATAAGAGGTGGGACTAGCGACTACAATGAGCAGTTCTTC.

The J gene is TRBJ2-2, the V gene TRBV19; perhaps TRBD1 as D (6 bases). The CDR3 sequence is 16 residues long. CDR1 and CDR2 from the germline V gene are LNHDA and SQIVND (reference sequence). V lost 3 bases and J 2 bases, leaving 13 bases between the germline ends. The CDR3 here is CASSMFGQRNTGELFF. CDR3 coding DNA: TGTGCCAGTAGTATGTTCGGACAGCGAAACACCGGGGAGCTGTTTTTT.

The rearrangement uses TRBV6-2 or TRBV6-3 and TRBJ1-1, with D perhaps matching TRBD1 (5 bases). CDR1 is MNHEY, CDR2 SVGEGT, per germline. Trimming removed 0 bases at V and 4 bases at J, with 15 bases between. This CDR3 region has 16 residues. CDR3: CASSYSRGRGSTEAFF. The DNA for the CDR3 is TGTGCCAGCAGTTACTCGAGGGGACGTGGGAGCACTGAAGCTTTCTTT.

The V and J genes are TRBV6-2 or TRBV6-3 and TRBJ1-5; possible D gene TRBD1, 5 bases. The CDR3 is 14 amino acids. Trimming removed 7 bases from V and 3 bases from J, with 13 bases in between. Per the germline V gene, CDR1 is MNHEY and CDR2 is SVGEGT. This CDR3 is CASKAGTLNQPQHF. The CDR3 DNA follows: TGTGCCAGCAAGGCAGGGACGCTCAATCAGCCCCAGCATTTT.